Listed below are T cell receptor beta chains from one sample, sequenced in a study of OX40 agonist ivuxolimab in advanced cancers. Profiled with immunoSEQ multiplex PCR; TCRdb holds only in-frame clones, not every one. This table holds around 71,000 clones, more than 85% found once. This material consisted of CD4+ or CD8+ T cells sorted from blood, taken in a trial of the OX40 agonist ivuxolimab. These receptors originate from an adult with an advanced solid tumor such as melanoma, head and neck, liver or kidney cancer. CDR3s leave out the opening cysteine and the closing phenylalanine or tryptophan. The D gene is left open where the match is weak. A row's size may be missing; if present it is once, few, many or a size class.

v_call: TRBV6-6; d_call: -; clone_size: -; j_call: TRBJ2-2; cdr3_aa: ASSYSVGVNGELF
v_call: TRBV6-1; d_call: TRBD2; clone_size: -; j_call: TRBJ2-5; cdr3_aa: ASSARWGGSETQY
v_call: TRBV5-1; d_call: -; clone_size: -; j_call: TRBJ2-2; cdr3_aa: ASRAGQDRLGELF
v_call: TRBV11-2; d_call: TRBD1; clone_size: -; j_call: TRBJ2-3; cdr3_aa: ASSPGTGSDTQY
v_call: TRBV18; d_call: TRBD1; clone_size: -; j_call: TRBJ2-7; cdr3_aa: ASSRDRDEQY
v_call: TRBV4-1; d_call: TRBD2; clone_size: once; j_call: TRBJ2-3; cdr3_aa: ASSQDRTRGTQY
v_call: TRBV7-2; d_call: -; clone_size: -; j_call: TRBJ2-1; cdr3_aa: ASSLGQGNHNEQF
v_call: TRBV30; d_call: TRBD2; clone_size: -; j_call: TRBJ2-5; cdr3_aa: AFKSGLAGKETQY
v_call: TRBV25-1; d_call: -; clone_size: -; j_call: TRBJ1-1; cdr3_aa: ASSVTGLAF
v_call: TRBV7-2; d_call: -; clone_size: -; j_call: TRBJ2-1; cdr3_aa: ASSLSPAGTGNEQF
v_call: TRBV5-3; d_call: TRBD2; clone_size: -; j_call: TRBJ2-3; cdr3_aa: ARSLLREVSYTDTQY
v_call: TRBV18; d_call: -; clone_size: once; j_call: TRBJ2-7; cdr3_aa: ASSPRGQKYEQY
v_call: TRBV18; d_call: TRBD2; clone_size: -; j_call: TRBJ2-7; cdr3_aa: ASSPSSGFLYEQY
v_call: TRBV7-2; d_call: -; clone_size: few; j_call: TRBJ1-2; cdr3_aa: ASSLASADWGYT
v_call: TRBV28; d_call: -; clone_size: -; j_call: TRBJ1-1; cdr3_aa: ASSSPQEKAF
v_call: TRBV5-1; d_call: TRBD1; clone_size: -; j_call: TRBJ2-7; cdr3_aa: ASSLGGTGPYEQY
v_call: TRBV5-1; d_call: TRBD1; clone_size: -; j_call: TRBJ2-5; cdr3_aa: ASSWTGDGWETQY
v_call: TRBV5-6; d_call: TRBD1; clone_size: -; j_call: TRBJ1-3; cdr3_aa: ASSFTGTENTIY
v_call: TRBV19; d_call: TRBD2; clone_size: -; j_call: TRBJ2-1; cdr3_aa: ASSIVSSGIYNEQF
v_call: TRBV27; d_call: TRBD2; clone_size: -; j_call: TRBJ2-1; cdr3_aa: ASSSGLAGVYNEQF
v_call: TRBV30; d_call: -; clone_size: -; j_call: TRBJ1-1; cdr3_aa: AWSVREKRTEAF
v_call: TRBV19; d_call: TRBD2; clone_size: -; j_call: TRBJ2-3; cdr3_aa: ASRSGTEADTQY
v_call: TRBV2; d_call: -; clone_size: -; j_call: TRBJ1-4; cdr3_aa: ASSNQGEKLF
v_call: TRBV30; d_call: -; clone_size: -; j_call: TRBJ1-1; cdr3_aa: AWSSRRGPRNTEAF
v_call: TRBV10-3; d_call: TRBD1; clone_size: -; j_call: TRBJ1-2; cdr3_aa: AIRGAGGASYT